The clone carrying this T cell receptor beta chain occurred a few times. Its cognate antigen is unknown. CDR3 size: 13 residues. The V gene end was trimmed by 6 bases and the J gene end by 7 bases; junction bases not matched to a gene: 7. Germline V gene lookup returns CDR1 PRHDT and CDR2 FYEKMQ (reference sequence). The record originates from a study of cytomegalovirus exposure and HLA in healthy donors. On the study more broadly: Researchers found that about 82% of 350 to 500 genotyped donors fell within the Caucasian-associated ancestry cluster.

PCR amplification relied on 60 Vbeta primers (plus 13 Jbeta primers). Clones were read by immunoSEQ multiplex PCR, and TCRdb kept only the in-frame ones, dropping some. The sample carries 98,000 or so clones, around 80% recorded once. Study results and caveats: Further analysis was carried out later, and it showed several of the most significant clusters appearing linked to common viral pathogens. Within a later analysis, the majority of CMV-associated TCR beta chains appeared HLA-restricted. With DRB1 most and HLA-C fewest, TCR association rates differed between HLA loci in a later analysis.

Material: PBMCs. This sequence originates from a woman between 40 and 50 years old in good health and CMV-seronegative. The gene calls are TRBV13 and TRBJ2-7, with 9 bases lining up with TRBD1. CDR3 residues: CASSGTGLGEQYF. DNA of the CDR3: TGTGCCAGCAGTGGGACAGGGTTAGGGGAGCAGTACTTC.